A selection of T cell receptor beta chains follows, all from one sample in a study of OX40 agonist ivuxolimab in advanced cancers. The table came from immunoSEQ multiplex PCR; TCRdb's copy has only in-frame clones and leaves some out. The data contain approximately 82,000 clones, 85% to 90% of them singletons. The sequencing used CD4+ or CD8+ T cells sorted from blood, collected in a trial of the OX40 agonist ivuxolimab. These receptors all stem from an adult with an advanced solid tumor such as melanoma, head and neck, liver or kidney cancer. Each CDR3 is given with its conserved first and last residue. Each record gives: clone size, V gene, J gene, CDR3 protein. A clone size is listed for some rows: how often the clone was seen (once, few, many), or a class if it is expanded.

once	TRBV7-2	TRBJ2-3	CASSNPVLLTQYF
NA	TRBV18	TRBJ1-2	CASSPPIRSGYTF
once	TRBV28	TRBJ1-5	CASTPTGVNQPQHF
NA	TRBV5-4	TRBJ2-5	CASSFGGVETQYF
NA	TRBV10-3	TRBJ2-2	CAISVGPAGALSGELFF
once	TRBV4-2	TRBJ2-7	CASSQDLGRVVTYEQYF
NA	TRBV5-1	TRBJ2-7	CASSLGTSGTYEQYF
NA	TRBV5-4	TRBJ2-1	CASSQKTSGAIYNEQFF
NA	TRBV11-3	TRBJ2-2	CASSSRTGNTGELFF
NA	TRBV2	TRBJ1-1	CASSGWWQGVMNTEAFF
NA	TRBV21-1	TRBJ2-4	CASSKRTTAKNIQYF
NA	TRBV4-1	TRBJ2-3	CASSHPSGRRGTDTQYF
NA	TRBV28	TRBJ2-7	CASSLGGAGGPDEQYF
NA	TRBV6-5	TRBJ1-5	CASSRQAYSNQPQHF
NA	TRBV4-2	TRBJ2-5	CASSQDRGETQYF
NA	TRBV19	TRBJ1-2	CASSIGQGHYGYTF
NA	TRBV28	TRBJ1-3	CASSLFSGQASSGNTIYF
NA	TRBV5-3	TRBJ2-7	CARIYSGSGTYEQYF
NA	TRBV5-1	TRBJ2-7	CASSLGTSSEQYF
once	TRBV5-1	TRBJ2-5	CASSLLDLAGETQYF
NA	TRBV25-1	TRBJ2-5	CASSEYKLAGGTETQYF
NA	TRBV5-1	TRBJ2-7	CASSLAPGYQYEQYF
few	TRBV6-5	TRBJ2-7	CASRGGQGVTSEQYF
NA	TRBV6-5	TRBJ2-1	CASRFSGRNEQFF
once	TRBV7-9	TRBJ2-7	CASSPDRVISEQYF
NA	TRBV7-9	TRBJ2-3	CASSFHGSFTQYF
NA	TRBV2	TRBJ1-1	CASSEIGGTYTEAFF
NA	TRBV6-1	TRBJ2-1	CASSEIMTSGSRDEQFF
NA	TRBV19	TRBJ2-3	CASKTTSGNTDTQYF
few	TRBV20-1	TRBJ2-1	CSAKNNEQFF
NA	TRBV7-3	TRBJ2-2	CASSSRQGGTGELFF
few	TRBV21-1	TRBJ1-5	CASSKAGDRGFQPQHF
NA	TRBV5-1	TRBJ1-4	CASSLGLASEKLFF
NA	TRBV27	TRBJ2-7	CASSLTGQGFFYEQYF
NA	TRBV5-6	TRBJ2-6	CASSEYRTSGANVLTF
NA	TRBV19	TRBJ2-7	CASSPRDRVSYEQYF
once	TRBV2	TRBJ2-2	CASSEARALAGELFF
NA	TRBV6-1	TRBJ2-7	CASTTSGSRRDEQYF
NA	TRBV5-1	TRBJ2-3	CASSLAGASDTQYF
NA	TRBV5-5	TRBJ2-7	CASSFGYEQYF
NA	TRBV13	TRBJ2-4	CASSFRPGQGVGNIQYF
NA	TRBV11-2	TRBJ2-3	CASSLRTSGRGTDTQYF
NA	TRBV19	TRBJ2-2	CASRTSGTSSGGELFF
NA	TRBV14	TRBJ2-3	CASSQWTSGRSDTQYF
few	TRBV5-4	TRBJ2-7	CASSLWGKGYEQYF
few	TRBV13	TRBJ2-2	CASSPRGGSLVTGELFF
few	TRBV18	TRBJ2-3	CASSPTTDDTDTQYF
NA	TRBV4-1	TRBJ2-7	CASSQVGGTYEQYF
NA	TRBV18	TRBJ2-3	CASSPPRSSPTDTQYF
once	TRBV6-1	TRBJ1-2	CASTEGTGYGYTF
NA	TRBV27	TRBJ1-1	CASSRGDRNTEAFF
NA	TRBV4-1	TRBJ2-7	CASSQDHSPGRKYF
NA	TRBV18	TRBJ1-1	CASSPDIGAEAFF
once	TRBV5-1	TRBJ2-1	CASSLLAGDINEQFF
NA	TRBV29-1	TRBJ2-1	CSVATGNNEQFF
many	TRBV7-6	TRBJ2-7	CASSLAGGNSYEQYF
NA	TRBV28	TRBJ2-3	CASTQPGTDTQYF
NA	TRBV28	TRBJ2-5	CASRNPGQGSQLETQYF